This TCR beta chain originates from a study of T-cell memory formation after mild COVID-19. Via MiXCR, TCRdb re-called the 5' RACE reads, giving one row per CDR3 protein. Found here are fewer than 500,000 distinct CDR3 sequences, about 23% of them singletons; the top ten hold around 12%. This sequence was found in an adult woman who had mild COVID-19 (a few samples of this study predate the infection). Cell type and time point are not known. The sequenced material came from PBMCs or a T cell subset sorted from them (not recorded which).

CDR3 sequence: CASSGGTDKNIQYF. The CDR3 DNA is TGTGCCAGCTCAGGGGGGACCGACAAAAACATTCAGTACTTC. The rearrangement uses TRBV18 and TRBJ2-4, with D perhaps matching TRBD2 (6 bases). The germline gives CDR1 KGHSH, CDR2 LQKENI. The V end lost 5 bases, the J end lost 3 bases, and 11 bases lay between the germline ends. The CDR3 contains 14 residues.